Judged by frequency, the clone carrying this T cell receptor (beta chain) is medium-sized. Its antigen remains unknown. There are 12 residues in the CDR3. Germline CDR1 is MNHEY and CDR2 is SVGAGI. The source of the sample is a study of T cell clusters in autoimmune cytopenias. About 39,000 genome equivalents of blood DNA were amplified for TRB. TRB was amplified by touch-down multiplex PCR, primer pools A and B combined. With the multiplex PCR reads reprocessed, TCRdb shows one record per CDR3 protein and no DNA. This repertoire includes 6,200 or so distinct CDR3 sequences. Overall study results and limits: Clustering suggested that physiological T cell clusters were missing in primary autoimmune cytopenia patients.

The sample also formed part of further work on T cell repertoires in aging, cancer and after chemotherapy.

The source material was peripheral blood. This TCR was sampled from a human donor in good health. The rearrangement joins TRBV6-5 to TRBJ1-2; TCRdb designates TRBD1, a call that cannot be tested without DNA. The CDR3 loop is CASSPNRDGYTF.